This T cell receptor (beta chain) was found in a study of blood T cell repertoires in COVID-19. Overall study context: Acute and convalescent COVID-19 samples came from the United States, Italy and Spain. The analysed material was cDNA or gDNA that came from T cells, B-cell-depleted T cells, or PBMCs.

Study processing details: Reference gene primer amplification gave nucleated cell count estimates. Repertoires were generated with immunoSEQ multiplex PCR, while TCRdb's copy carries only in-frame clones and drops some. The V and J calls and clone size come from that table; D and trimming were worked out from the DNA. The repertoire holds roughly 70,000 clones, with 87% as singletons. CDR1 and CDR2 from the germline V gene are SGHNT and YENEEA. The trim removed 1 base at V and 4 bases at J, leaving 4 bases unmatched. The CDR3 has 16 amino acids. The V gene is TRBV11-3, the J gene TRBJ2-1, with 10 bases that match TRBD2. This sequence was found in a woman aged 80 or older with acute or convalescent COVID-19. The sample was peripheral blood. The DNA of the CDR3 is TGTGCCAGCAGCTTAGGGGGGACTAGCGTATACAATGAGCAGTTCTTC. It is translated as CASSLGGTSVYNEQFF.